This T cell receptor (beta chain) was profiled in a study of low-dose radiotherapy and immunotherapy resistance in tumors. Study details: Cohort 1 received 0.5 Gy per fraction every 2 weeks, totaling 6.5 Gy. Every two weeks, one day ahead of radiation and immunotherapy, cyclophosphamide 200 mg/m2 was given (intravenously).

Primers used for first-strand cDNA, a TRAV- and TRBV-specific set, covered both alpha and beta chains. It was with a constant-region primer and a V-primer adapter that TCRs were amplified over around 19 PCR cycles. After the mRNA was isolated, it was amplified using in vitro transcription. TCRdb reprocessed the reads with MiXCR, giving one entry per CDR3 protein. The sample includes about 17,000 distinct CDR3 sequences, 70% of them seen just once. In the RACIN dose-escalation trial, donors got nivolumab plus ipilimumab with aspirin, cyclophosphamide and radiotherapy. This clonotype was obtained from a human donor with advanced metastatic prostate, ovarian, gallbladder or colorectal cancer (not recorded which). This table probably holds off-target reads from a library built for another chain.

CDR3 in DNA: TGTGCCAGCAGTCAGAGGGAGCTGGGCACTGAAGCTTTCTTT. Amino acid sequence: CASSQRELGTEAFF. This chain uses TRBV2 with TRBJ1-1; D gene ambiguous. Trimming removed 5 bases from V and 4 bases from J, with 14 bases in between. CDR1 and CDR2 from the germline V gene are SNHLY and FYNNEI. The CDR3 runs 14 residues.